This T cell receptor (beta chain) came from a study of identical twins. The CDR3 has 13 residues. The germline V and J ends were trimmed by 8 bases and 2 bases, with 10 bases remaining between them. A universal primer site was added by template switching, and unique molecular identifiers were carried by the cDNA. TCRdb redid the calling of the 5' RACE reads with MiXCR, one entry per CDR3 protein. This table holds 450,000 or so distinct CDR3 sequences, about 24% found once. This same sample was also taken into another study, of T cells expressing NK-cell markers. According to that study: Dominant NKG2C+ clonotypes were found to form 1.0-7.0% of CD8+ T cells in a handful of donors. There were a handful of donors in whom these clonotypes also led the CD3+CD56-NKG2C+ fraction.

Source material: CD4+ T cells sorted from blood. V and J are TRBV12-3 or TRBV12-4 and TRBJ1-5, with a weak D call TRBD1 (5 bases). This receptor was taken from a woman aged 18-29 years in good health. CDR3 loop: CASVTGRNQPQHF. The CDR3 DNA reads TGTGCCAGCGTAACAGGACGCAATCAGCCCCAGCATTTT.